Sequencing of this TCR beta chain was carried out in a study of blood T cell repertoires in COVID-19. The CDR3 totals 15 residues. Germline-derived CDR1 and CDR2 are MGHRA and YSYEKL. Trimming stripped 0 bases from V and 4 bases from J, with 12 bases between. Clones were read by immunoSEQ multiplex PCR, and TCRdb kept only the in-frame ones, dropping some. The sample records 250,000 to 300,000 clones, around 90% being singletons. The sequenced material came from peripheral blood. The receptor comes from a woman in her fifties or sixties who had recovered from COVID-19. J is TRBJ1-1 and V is TRBV4-1, with D unresolved. For the CDR3, the DNA is TGCGCCAGCAGCCAAGATCTTTATCCCGGCACTGAAGCTTTCTTT. This gives the protein CASSQDLYPGTEAFF.